What follows are 27 T cell receptor beta chains derived from one specimen sequenced in a study of CD8 T cells in ankylosing spondylitis. TCRdb fed the 5' RACE reads into MiXCR, producing one record per CDR3 protein. The sample lists 340,000 or so distinct CDR3 sequences; approximately 15% were seen once. Specimen: blood, either unsorted or a sorted T cell fraction (not recorded which). All receptors come from a male donor with ankylosing spondylitis or in good health (not recorded which).

This clonotype occurred a few times. V is TRBV18 and J is TRBJ2-1, with 12 positions matching TRBD2. Germline V gene lookup returns CDR1 KGHSH and CDR2 LQKENI. This CDR3 region has 14 residues. J lost 8 bases, V lost 4 bases, and 3 bases had no gene match. DNA of the CDR3: TGTGCCAGCTCACAAAGGACTAGCGGGGATGAGCAGTTCTTC. It is translated as CASSQRTSGDEQFF.

This clonotype was observed a single time. The V and J genes are TRBV29-1 and TRBJ2-2; TRBD2 aligns across 8 bases. The germline V gene has CDR1 SQVTM and CDR2 ANQGSEA. The CDR3 extends over 13 amino acids. With 4 bases clipped from V and 6 bases from J, the junction kept 4 bases outside the gene matches. CDR3 in amino acids: CSVVGGGSGELFF. Written as DNA, the CDR3 is TGCAGCGTTGTCGGGGGGGGTTCCGGGGAGCTGTTTTTT.

V and J are TRBV6-5 and TRBJ2-7; a weak D match, TRBD2 (6 bases). The V gene's germline CDR1 is MNHEY and CDR2 SVGAGI. The length of the CDR3 is 18 residues. The V end lost 0 bases, the J end lost 4 bases, and 22 bases lay between the germline ends. The chain's CDR3 is CASSYSKSRAGFGYEQYF. In DNA form, the CDR3 reads TGTGCCAGCAGTTACTCGAAATCCCGCGCGGGGTTCGGATACGAGCAGTACTTC.

This clonotype was seen a handful of times. J is TRBJ2-7 and V is TRBV27; D remains unclear. Germline V gene lookup returns CDR1 MNHEY and CDR2 SMNVEV (reference sequence). Trimming cost V 5 bases and J 1 base, with 9 bases left between them. This CDR3 is built from 13 residues. The CDR3 sequence: CASSRKPSYEQYF. CDR3 DNA sequence: TGTGCCAGCAGTCGCAAACCTTCCTACGAGCAGTACTTC.

This clonotype has just a few counts. V usage is TRBV6-1 and J usage is TRBJ1-2; TRBD1 aligns across 8 bases. The CDR3 extends over 17 amino acids. Looked up from germline, CDR1 is MNHNS and CDR2 is SASEGT. After removal of 3 bases from V and 6 bases from J, the junction contained 15 bases not matched to a gene. CDR3 sequence reads: CASSDVVRGQRGNGYTF. The CDR3 nucleotides are TGTGCCAGCAGTGATGTGGTCAGGGGGCAAAGGGGGAATGGCTACACCTTC.

The chain is built from TRBV2 and TRBJ1-6, with D tentatively TRBD1 (6 bases). The CDR3 runs to 17 residues. CDR1 is SNHLY and CDR2 is FYNNEI in the germline V gene. Trimming left V 8 bases short and J 3 bases short, with 20 bases between. In DNA, the CDR3 is TGTGCCAGCGGTTCGGGACATAGGGCGAACTATAATTCACCCCTCCACTTT. Its translation is CASGSGHRANYNSPLHF.

This chain connects TRBV7-9 to TRBJ2-3; no clear D. The CDR3 covers 14 residues. Trimming shortened V by 2 bases and J by 0 bases, and 6 bases separated the two germline ends. Germline V lookup: CDR1 SEHNR, CDR2 FQNEAQ (reference sequence). The CDR3 nucleotides read TGTGCCAGCAGCTTATGGGCTAGCACAGATACGCAGTATTTT. As protein: CASSLWASTDTQYF. The whole variable domain, filled in from reference TRBV7-9 and TRBJ2-3, reads DTGVSQNPRHKITKRGQNVTFRCDPISEHNRLYWYRQTLGQGPEFLTYFQNEAQLEKSRLLSDRFSAERPKGSFSTLEIQRTEQGDSAMYLCASSLWASTDTQYFGPGTRLTVL.

This chain uses TRBV12-3 or TRBV12-4 with TRBJ2-5; possible D gene TRBD2, 5 bases. Trimming took off 5 bases at V and 7 bases at J, with 17 bases between the two ends. The length of the CDR3 is 14 residues. The CDR3 DNA sequence: TGTGCCAGCAGTCTACAGACACCCCGGGGGACCCAGTACTTC. This sequence encodes CASSLQTPRGTQYF.

This clonotype was observed a handful of times. The rearrangement joins TRBV20-1 to TRBJ1-1; 8 bases are a match to TRBD1. The J segment lost 0 bases and the V segment lost 3 bases, leaving 6 bases of the junction unmatched. The CDR3 totals 15 residues. CDR1 DFQATT and CDR2 SNEGSKA come from the germline V gene (reference sequence). CDR3 nucleotide sequence: TGCAGTGCTAGTCCCCAGGGGGCAATGAACACTGAAGCTTTCTTT. Amino acids: CSASPQGAMNTEAFF.

This clonotype was observed a handful of times. The V and J genes are TRBV12-3 or TRBV12-4 and TRBJ2-3, with 8 bases identical to TRBD2. V was pared by 5 bases and J by 4 bases, with 11 bases of the junction left unmatched. CDR3 size: 16 residues. The CDR3 coding sequence is TGTGCCAGCAGTCCACCGGGACTAGGATTAGCAGATACGCAGTATTTT. Protein product: CASSPPGLGLADTQYF.

This clonotype occurred a few times. The chain recombines TRBV5-6 with TRBJ2-7; possible D gene TRBD1, 7 bases. Trimming cost V 0 bases and J 2 bases, with 12 bases left between them. This CDR3 region has 15 residues. Germline loops: CDR1 SGHDT, CDR2 YYEEEE. DNA for the CDR3: TGTGCCAGCAGCTTGGAAACCAGGGGGGCCTACGAGCAGTACTTC. Translating gives CASSLETRGAYEQYF.

This chain's CDR3 is CSAEGDRGSYEQYF. The CDR3 DNA reads as TGCAGTGCGGAAGGGGACAGGGGATCCTACGAGCAGTACTTC. The chain uses TRBV20-1 and TRBJ2-7; 10 positions agree with TRBD1. Germline CDR1 is DFQATT and CDR2 is SNEGSKA (reference sequence). The CDR3 has 14 amino acids. V trimming: 6 bases; J trimming: 1 base; junction bases outside the gene matches: 6.

This clonotype was found many times. This chain uses TRBV7-2 with TRBJ1-2; D might be TRBD1 (5 bases). V was trimmed by 6 bases and J by 4 bases, leaving 12 bases between them. This CDR3 has 13 amino acids. Germline lookup yields CDR1 SGHTA and CDR2 FQGNSA. The CDR3 DNA sequence: TGTGCCAGCAGACGGGACGGACCCTATGGCTACACCTTC. It yields the protein CASRRDGPYGYTF.

This clonotype has only a few counts. The V gene is TRBV20-1, the J gene TRBJ2-7, with TRBD2 identical over 9 bases. V lost 1 base, J lost 4 bases, and 5 bases stayed unmatched. Germline loops: CDR1 DFQATT, CDR2 SNEGSKA (reference sequence). The CDR3 is made up of 14 amino acids. The CDR3 region has the DNA TGCAGTGCTAGAGCCCCTAGCGGGGTTTACGAGCAGTACTTC. Encoded protein: CSARAPSGVYEQYF.

The chain links TRBV18 to TRBJ2-5, with TRBD2 identical over 8 bases. Germline V gives CDR1 KGHSH, CDR2 LQKENI. CDR3 length: 14 residues. The V and J ends lost 3 bases and 2 bases, in that order; junction bases with no gene match: 2. CDR3 sequence reads: CASSPTSGQETQYF. The DNA of the CDR3 is TGTGCCAGCTCACCTACTAGCGGACAAGAGACCCAGTACTTC.

The CDR3 sequence: CASSPGLKGQPQHF. CDR3 nucleotides: TGTGCCAGCAGCCCCGGACTGAAGGGCCAGCCCCAGCATTTT. This sequence joins TRBV2 and TRBJ1-5, with D uncertain. This CDR3 contains 14 residues. V shed 6 bases and J shed 7 bases, with 16 bases lying between them. Germline lookup yields CDR1 SNHLY and CDR2 FYNNEI.

The V and J genes are TRBV20-1 and TRBJ2-3; D gene ambiguous. The CDR3 length is 13 residues. Germline loops: CDR1 DFQATT, CDR2 SNEGSKA (reference sequence). V shed 7 bases and J shed 6 bases, with 17 bases lying between them. CDR3 DNA sequence: TGCAGTGTAGGCAGTGTAGGATGGGATACGCAGTATTTT. Its translation is CSVGSVGWDTQYF.

This clonotype was detected only once. The rearrangement joins TRBV15 to TRBJ2-6; 8 bases agree with TRBD2. CDR1 and CDR2 (germline): LNHNV, YYDKDF (reference sequence). CDR3 length equals 16 residues. The V and J ends lost 1 base and 2 bases, in that order; junction bases with no gene match: 1. The CDR3: CATSRAGGTGANVLTF. As DNA, the CDR3 is TGTGCCACCAGCAGAGCGGGAGGGACTGGGGCCAACGTCCTGACTTTC.

The chain couples TRBV6-1 to TRBJ1-1; 7 nucleotides agree with TRBD1. Losses at the gene ends were 4 bases for V and 5 bases for J; bases not matched to a gene: 7. This CDR3 comprises 14 residues. Germline-derived CDR1 and CDR2 are MNHNS and SASEGT. The CDR3 DNA reads as TGTGCCAGCAGTGGAGGGGGCACGAGGACTGAAGCTTTCTTT. Protein sequence: CASSGGGTRTEAFF.

This chain connects TRBV2 to TRBJ2-2, with D perhaps matching TRBD1 (6 bases). The CDR3 consists of 14 residues. Trimming stripped 11 bases from V and 1 base from J, with 14 bases between. Germline V CDR1 and CDR2: SNHLY, FYNNEI. The CDR3 DNA reads as TGTGCCTGCAATCAGGGGCGGAACACCGGGGAGCTGTTTTTT. Protein: CACNQGRNTGELFF. Using reference TRBV2 and TRBJ2-2 for the parts outside the CDR3, the full variable domain is EPEVTQTPSHQVTQMGQEVILRCVPISNHLYFYWYRQILGQKVEFLVSFYNNEISEKSEIFDDQFSVERPDGSNFTLKIRSTKLEDSAMYFCACNQGRNTGELFFGEGSRLTVL.

This clonotype was picked up a small number of times. The CDR3 bases are TGTGCCAGCAGCCAAGCAGGTGACTACGAGCAGTACTTC. Translated: CASSQAGDYEQYF. V usage is TRBV4-2 and J usage is TRBJ2-7; no clear D gene. This CDR3 spans 13 amino acids. CDR1 is LGHNA, CDR2 YNFKEQ, per germline. Trimming left V 1 base short and J 3 bases short, with 7 bases between.

This clonotype has a count of ten or more. This chain joins TRBV25-1 and TRBJ2-1; TRBD1 might be the D (6 bases). The CDR3 is 16 amino acids. The germline gives CDR1 MGHDK, CDR2 SYGVNS. Trimming cost V 1 base and J 0 bases, with 10 bases left between them. The DNA for the CDR3 is TGTGCCAGCAGTGAATTCGGCAGGGGCTCCTACAATGAGCAGTTCTTC. It specifies CASSEFGRGSYNEQFF.

This clonotype has a handful of counts. The chain links TRBV5-1 to TRBJ2-1; D remains unclear. Germline V gene sequence: CDR1 SGHRS, CDR2 YFSETQ. This CDR3 region has 15 residues. V shed 2 bases and J shed 4 bases, with 13 bases lying between them. CDR3 DNA: TGCGCCAGCAGCTTTGATCCCGACGCGTACAATGAGCAGTTCTTC. It is translated as CASSFDPDAYNEQFF.

The chain couples TRBV29-1 to TRBJ2-7; D perhaps matches TRBD1 (6 bases). The CDR3 consists of 14 residues. Germline assignment: CDR1 SQVTM and CDR2 ANQGSEA. The ends were cut back, 6 bases at V and 0 bases at J, with 15 bases in the middle. In DNA, the CDR3 is TGCAGCGTCGCCCGACAGGCGAGCTCCTACGAGCAGTACTTC. Its protein product is CSVARQASSYEQYF.

The CDR3 DNA sequence: TGCAGTGCTATGGGGGGGAACACTGAAGCTTTCTTT. Its protein product is CSAMGGNTEAFF. This rearrangement joins TRBV20-1 to TRBJ1-1; TRBD1 might be the D (5 bases). The germline CDR1 and CDR2 sequences are DFQATT and SNEGSKA (reference sequence). V lost 4 bases to trimming and J lost 1 base, with 7 bases between them. CDR3 size: 12 residues.

The chain has TRBV7-2 and TRBJ1-5; tentatively, D is TRBD1 (6 bases). V was trimmed by 5 bases and J by 4 bases, leaving 15 bases between them. CDR3 length equals 15 residues. Looked up from germline, CDR1 is SGHTA and CDR2 is FQGNSA. This CDR3 reads CASSVTGRENQPQHF. In nucleotides, the CDR3 is TGTGCCAGCAGCGTAACAGGGCGCGAGAATCAGCCCCAGCATTTT.

V and J are TRBV12-3 or TRBV12-4 and TRBJ1-1; tentatively, D is TRBD1 (6 bases). This CDR3 is built from 12 residues. V gave up 7 bases and J gave up 7 bases, with 13 bases separating them. The DNA for the CDR3 is TGTGCCAGCACCAACAGGGTTAGTGAAGCTTTCTTT. Its protein is CASTNRVSEAFF.